There are many counts of the clone carrying this T cell receptor beta chain. Uncontrolled infections, pregnancy, lactation or other autoimmune diseases led to patient exclusion. Orbital computed tomography and thyroid ultrasound, along with TRAb, serum thyroxine and clinical symptoms, underpinned diagnosis. Someone took the PBMCs out of about 10 ml of fresh peripheral blood. TCR beta CDR3 amplification used RNA transcripts. First-round RT-PCR employed HTBI primers, with a second-round multiplex PCR after it. Each CDR3 protein is one row after TCRdb ran MiXCR on the multiplex PCR reads. The sample has about 740,000 distinct CDR3 sequences, around 40% seen once. The entry originates in a study of Graves' ophthalmopathy and Graves' hyperthyroidism. Germline values: CDR1 WSHSY, CDR2 SAAADI. V was cut by 7 bases and J by 5 bases, with 8 bases left in between. This CDR3 contains 11 residues.

The receptor was derived from an adult man with Graves' ophthalmopathy. The sample taken for sequencing was peripheral blood. The chain combines TRBV10-2 with TRBJ2-5; D might be TRBD2 (5 bases). CDR3 protein: CASKVAETQYF. The CDR3 nucleotides are TGCGCCAGCAAGGTAGCGGAGACCCAGTACTTC.